Listed below are T cell receptor beta chains from one sample, sequenced in a study of T cells in Graves' hyperthyroidism and ophthalmopathy. TCRdb independently ran MiXCR on the multiplex PCR reads; one entry per CDR3 protein. The sample lists 700,000 to 850,000 distinct CDR3 sequences; 35% were seen once. Sequences were obtained from blood. Receptors originate from a woman aged 40 to 50 with Graves' hyperthyroidism. Each CDR3 is given with its conserved first and last residue. A D gene is named only where the DNA matches it firmly. Only part of the rows carry a size: once, few, many, or a class if the clone is expanded.

clone_size	v_call	d_call	j_call	cdr3_nt	cdr3_aa
-	TRBV7-9	-	TRBJ1-2	TGTGCCAGCAGCTCAATCATACAAAAACAGGGAATCGGCTATGGCTACACCTTC	CASSSIIQKQGIGYGYTF
-	TRBV2	-	TRBJ1-4	TGTGCCAGCAAGCCCTCTGGGGAAAAACTGGTTTTT	CASKPSGEKLVF
-	TRBV10-2	-	TRBJ1-1	TGCGCCAGCAGTGGACAGTCGACTGAAGCTTTCTTT	CASSGQSTEAFF
-	TRBV20-1	TRBD2	TRBJ2-5	TGCAGTGCTAGCGAGGCGAGCACCGGGGGGGAGACCCAGTACTTC	CSASEASTGGETQYF
-	TRBV7-2	-	TRBJ2-7	TGTGCCAGCAGCCACCCCGGGCCCTACAATGAGCAGTACTTC	CASSHPGPYNEQYF
few	TRBV20-1	TRBD1	TRBJ1-1	TGCAGTGCTAGGGACAAGGGACAGTTGAACACTGAAGCTTTCTTT	CSARDKGQLNTEAFF
-	TRBV7-2	TRBD2	TRBJ2-2	TGCGCCAGCAGCGACGGGACTAGCGGGAGAGCCGGGGAGCTGTTTTTT	CASSDGTSGRAGELFF
-	TRBV20-1	TRBD1	TRBJ2-5	TGCAGTGCTATGGGACAGGGTCAAGAGACCCAGTACTTC	CSAMGQGQETQYF
-	TRBV28	-	TRBJ1-5	TGTGCCAGCAGTTTATCCAAACAGCCCCAGCATTTT	CASSLSKQPQHF
few	TRBV12-5	-	TRBJ2-5	TGTGCTAGTGGTCCCCAGGGGGGGACCCAGTACTTC	CASGPQGGTQYF
few	TRBV20-1	-	TRBJ2-7	TGCAGTGCTGGCCCAACCAGCGGCAGCTCCTACGAGCAGTACTTC	CSAGPTSGSSYEQYF
many	TRBV11-2	-	TRBJ1-6	TGTGCCAGCAGCTTGACACCGGGCCACTGGGATCCCCTCCACTTT	CASSLTPGHWDPLHF
once	TRBV29-1	-	TRBJ2-1	TGCAGCGTTCGTCAGGGTTCCTACAATGAGCAGTTCTTC	CSVRQGSYNEQFF
-	TRBV4-1	-	TRBJ1-2	TGCGCCAGCAGCCAACCGGGGCCCGGACCCAGTGGCTACACCTTC	CASSQPGPGPSGYTF
-	TRBV10-3	-	TRBJ1-4	TGTGCCATCCTGGGCGCAAATGAAAAACTGTTTTTT	CAILGANEKLFF
many	TRBV15	TRBD1	TRBJ1-4	TGTGCCACCAGCAGAGTCAAGGGGGCGACTAATGAAAAACTGTTTTTT	CATSRVKGATNEKLFF
many	TRBV10-3	TRBD1	TRBJ1-2	TGTGCCATCAGCCACGACAGGGAAGCTGGCTACACCTTC	CAISHDREAGYTF
many	TRBV12-3/TRBV12-4	-	TRBJ1-5	TGTGCCAGCAGTCCCAGGGCCAGGGACAATCAGCCCCAGCATTTT	CASSPRARDNQPQHF
once	TRBV10-3	TRBD2	TRBJ2-7	TGTGCCATCAGCGCGGGGGGCGTTTACGAGCAGTACTTC	CAISAGGVYEQYF
many	TRBV19	-	TRBJ2-6	TGTGCCAGTAGTATGCGGCAGGGTGCGGTCGGGGCCAACGTCCTGACTTTC	CASSMRQGAVGANVLTF
-	TRBV19	TRBD2	TRBJ2-1	TGTGCCAGTAGTAGGAGCGGGGGGGTCTACAATGAGCAGTTCTTC	CASSRSGGVYNEQFF
few	TRBV2	-	TRBJ1-1	TGTGCCAGCAGCATAGAGGCAGGGAGAACTGAAGCTTTCTTT	CASSIEAGRTEAFF
many	TRBV7-8	-	TRBJ1-2	TGTGCCAGCAGCCAACCGGCAGGAAAGTCAGACCACTATGGCTACACCTTC	CASSQPAGKSDHYGYTF
-	TRBV7-8	-	TRBJ1-2	TGTGCCAGCAGCTCGGGGTTGAATGGCTACACCTTC	CASSSGLNGYTF
-	TRBV6-5	TRBD1	TRBJ1-5	TGTGCCGGCAGTCAGGGGGCCAGTAATCAGCCCCAGCATTTT	CAGSQGASNQPQHF
-	TRBV9	-	TRBJ2-3	TGTGCCAGCAGCGCAAATCAGGACTATACCACAGATACGCAGTATTTT	CASSANQDYTTDTQYF
many	TRBV10-3	-	TRBJ1-2	TGTGCCATCAGTGAGGGACTTCCACCGAGAGCTAACTATGGCTACACCTTC	CAISEGLPPRANYGYTF
few	TRBV12-3/TRBV12-4	-	TRBJ1-5	TGTGCCAGCAGTGGCCCCAGAGGGCCCCAGCATTTT	CASSGPRGPQHF